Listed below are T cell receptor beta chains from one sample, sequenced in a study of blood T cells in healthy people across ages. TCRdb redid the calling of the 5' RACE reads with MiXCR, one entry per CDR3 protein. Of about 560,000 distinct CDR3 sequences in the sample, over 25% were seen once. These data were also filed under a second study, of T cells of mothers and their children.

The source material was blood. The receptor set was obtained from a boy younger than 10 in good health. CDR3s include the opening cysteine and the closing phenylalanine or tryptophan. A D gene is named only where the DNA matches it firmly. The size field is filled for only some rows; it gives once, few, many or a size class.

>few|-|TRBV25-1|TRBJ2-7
TGTGCCAGCAGTAACACGGTTGGTAGGACTGAGCAGTACTTC
CASSNTVGRTEQYF
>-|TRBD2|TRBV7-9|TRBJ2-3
TGTGCCAGCAGACCCGGGCTAGCGGCAACCACAGATACGCAGTATTTT
CASRPGLAATTDTQYF
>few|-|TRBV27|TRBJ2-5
TGTGCCAGCAGTTTGAGTGGGAAGAACTACGCCTATTCAGAGACCCAGTACTTC
CASSLSGKNYAYSETQYF
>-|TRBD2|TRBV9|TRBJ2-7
TGTGCCAGCAGCGTAGCCTCCGGGACTAGCGGAGTCTACGAGCAGTACTTC
CASSVASGTSGVYEQYF
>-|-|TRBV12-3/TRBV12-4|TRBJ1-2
TGTGCCAGCAGTTTAGCGGGCCCGTCGACCGGCTACACCTTC
CASSLAGPSTGYTF
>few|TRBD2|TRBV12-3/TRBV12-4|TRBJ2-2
TGTGCCAGCAGTTTTGCGGGGAGGGCCGGGGAGCTGTTTTTT
CASSFAGRAGELFF
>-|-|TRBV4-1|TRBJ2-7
TGCGCCAGCAGCCTGCAGAAGGGAGCCTACGAGCAGTACTTC
CASSLQKGAYEQYF
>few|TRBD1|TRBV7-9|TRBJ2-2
TGTGCCAGCAGCTTCACAGGGGCTGGGACCGGGGAGCTGTTTTTT
CASSFTGAGTGELFF
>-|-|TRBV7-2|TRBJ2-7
TGTGCCAGCAGCTTAGGTTCCCCTGGGTACGAGCAGTACTTC
CASSLGSPGYEQYF
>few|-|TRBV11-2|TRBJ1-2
TGTGCCAGCAGCTTAGAGGTGGCAGGTTCCAACTATGGCTACACCTTC
CASSLEVAGSNYGYTF
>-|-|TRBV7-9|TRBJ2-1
TGTGCCAGCAGCTCCCTCGGCATGGGCTCCTACAATGAGCAGTTCTTC
CASSSLGMGSYNEQFF
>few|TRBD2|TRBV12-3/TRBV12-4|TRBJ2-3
TGTGCCAGCAGTTTATCGGGAGGTCCAGATACGCAGTATTTT
CASSLSGGPDTQYF
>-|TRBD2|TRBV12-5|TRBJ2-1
TGTGCTAGTGGTGGGGAGGGGCGGGTTTACAATGAGCAGTTCTTC
CASGGEGRVYNEQFF
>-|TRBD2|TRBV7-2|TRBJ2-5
TGTGCCAGCAGCGTCGGACTAGCGGGGGGGCGTCTGGAGACCCAGTACTTC
CASSVGLAGGRLETQYF
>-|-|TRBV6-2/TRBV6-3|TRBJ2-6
TGTGCCAGCGGGCGCACTGGGGCCAACGTCCTGACTTTC
CASGRTGANVLTF
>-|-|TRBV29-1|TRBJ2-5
TGCAGCCATGGGAGGGAGACCCAGTACTTC
CSHGRETQYF
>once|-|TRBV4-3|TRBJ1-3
TGCGCCAGCAGCCAAGAGCTTGGAGGGGCCTCCACCATATATTTT
CASSQELGGASTIYF
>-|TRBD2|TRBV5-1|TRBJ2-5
TGCGCCAGCAGGGTAGCGGGAGAAGAGACCCAGTACTTC
CASRVAGEETQYF
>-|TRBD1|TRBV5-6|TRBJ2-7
TGTGCCAGCAGCCGAGACAGGGGAGAGATGGCCTACGAGCAGTACTTC
CASSRDRGEMAYEQYF
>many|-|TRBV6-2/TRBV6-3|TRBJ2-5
TGTGCCAGCAGCGAGGGGGAGAAAGAGACCCAGTACTTC
CASSEGEKETQYF
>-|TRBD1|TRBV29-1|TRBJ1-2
TGCAGCGTCGCTCCGGGACAGGGCTATGGCTACACCTTC
CSVAPGQGYGYTF
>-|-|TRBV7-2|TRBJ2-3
TGTGCCAGCAGCCGGATACCCCGGAACACAGATACGCAGTATTTT
CASSRIPRNTDTQYF
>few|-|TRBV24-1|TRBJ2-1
TGTGCCACGACGGGCAAGGAGCGCTCCTACAATGAGCAGTTCTTC
CATTGKERSYNEQFF
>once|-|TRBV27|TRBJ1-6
TGTGCCAGCCAATCACAGGAGAGGAATCATTCACCCCTCCACTTT
CASQSQERNHSPLHF
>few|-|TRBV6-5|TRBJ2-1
TGTGCCAGCAGTTTCGCGAGCTCCTACAATGAGCAGTTCTTC
CASSFASSYNEQFF
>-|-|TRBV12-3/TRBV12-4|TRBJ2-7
TGTGCCAGCATTACAAGGGGCATCGAAATGACCTACGAGCAGTACTTC
CASITRGIEMTYEQYF